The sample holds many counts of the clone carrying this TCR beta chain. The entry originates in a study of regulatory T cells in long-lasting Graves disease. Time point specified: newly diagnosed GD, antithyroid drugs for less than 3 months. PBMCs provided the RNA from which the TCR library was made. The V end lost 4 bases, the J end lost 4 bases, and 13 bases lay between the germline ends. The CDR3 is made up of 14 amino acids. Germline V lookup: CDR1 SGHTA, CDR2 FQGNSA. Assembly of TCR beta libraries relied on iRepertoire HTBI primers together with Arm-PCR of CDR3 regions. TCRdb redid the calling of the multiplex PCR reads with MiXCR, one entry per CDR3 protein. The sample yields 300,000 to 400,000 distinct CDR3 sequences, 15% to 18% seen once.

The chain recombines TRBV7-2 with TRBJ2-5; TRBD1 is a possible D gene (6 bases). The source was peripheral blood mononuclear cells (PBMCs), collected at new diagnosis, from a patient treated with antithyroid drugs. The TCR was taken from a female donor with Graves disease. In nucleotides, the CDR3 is TGTGCCAGCAGCTCACCTACAGGGTCAGAGACCCAGTACTTC. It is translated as CASSSPTGSETQYF.